Listed here is a single T cell receptor beta chain. Germline CDR1 reads LNHDA; CDR2 reads SQIVND (reference sequence). The CDR3 totals 18 residues. Trimming took off 3 bases at V and 2 bases at J, with 20 bases between the two ends. The data belong to a study of technical replicates of blood from four donors. Profiled with immunoSEQ multiplex PCR; TCRdb holds only in-frame clones, not every one. The sample holds under 95,000 clones, 95% to 98% seen once. The TCR comes from a human donor in good health. The V and J genes are TRBV19 and TRBJ2-4; D call uncertain. Sequencing used T cells isolated from PBMCs. The CDR3 bases are TGTGCCAGTAGTATCAATCCCCCCGTGGTGGGCACCAAAAACATTCAGTACTTC. As protein: CASSINPPVVGTKNIQYF.